The rows below give T cell receptor beta chains drawn from one sample of a study of post-analysis software for immune sequencing data. TCRdb independently ran MiXCR on the PCR reads; one entry per CDR3 protein. The repertoire holds around 400,000 distinct CDR3 sequences, with 30% to 45% as singletons. The sample taken for sequencing was blood. Source of these receptors: a girl aged 5-17 years with multiple sclerosis. CDR3s include the opening cysteine and the closing phenylalanine or tryptophan.

CASSPYFADTQYF	TRBV3-1	TRBJ2-3
CSARVKGDFTDTQYF	TRBV20-1	TRBJ2-3
CASSQDLTGGLNEQFF	TRBV4-2	TRBJ2-1
CSARPGHRDYEQYF	TRBV20-1	.
CASSLGLAGEYTYNEQFF	TRBV5-1	TRBJ2-1
CASSLRDILAWANEQFF	TRBV7-2	TRBJ2-1
CAGSPSDWENTEAFF	TRBV7-9	TRBJ1-1
CASSEKGLPTYEQYF	TRBV9	TRBJ2-7
CSAREAAANEKLFF	TRBV20-1	TRBJ1-4
CASGGERGYEQYF	TRBV6-1	TRBJ2-7
CASNSDLGDTIYF	TRBV5-1	TRBJ1-3
CASSLVQGNYGYTF	TRBV7-2	TRBJ1-2
CASTQGRGVSYNEQFF	TRBV7-9	TRBJ2-1
CASSKKEGGTSGGEETQYF	TRBV21-1	TRBJ2-5
CASRWGQSYEQYF	TRBV7-8	TRBJ2-7
CASSLTGELRQYF	TRBV5-1	TRBJ2-7
CASSRENRLDLYGYTF	TRBV4-1	TRBJ1-2
CASSPPEYRGPDTQYF	TRBV18	TRBJ2-3
CASSPSINYNVYNEQFF	TRBV7-9	TRBJ2-1
CASNEQGSVANEQFF	TRBV12-3/TRBV12-4	TRBJ2-1
CASSRGQGSPGANVLTF	TRBV4-1	TRBJ2-6
CASSFARGDNYGYTF	TRBV12-3/TRBV12-4	TRBJ1-2
CASSYDRRTEAFF	TRBV6-5	TRBJ1-1
CSARGGNEQYF	TRBV20-1	TRBJ2-7
CSARDRPSGGSPLHF	TRBV20-1	TRBJ1-6
CASSQVTRAETQYF	TRBV4-1	TRBJ2-5
CATSRYGTGIDNQPQHF	TRBV15	TRBJ1-5
CSARVDSSYNSPLHF	TRBV20-1	TRBJ1-6
CASSEGTEITYEQYF	TRBV7-9	TRBJ2-7
CASSLGGRGYEQYF	TRBV7-2	TRBJ2-7
CAIRDQGANYGYTF	TRBV10-3	TRBJ1-2
CASLRQGKGEKLFF	TRBV6-6	TRBJ1-4
CASSQEGGGALDTQYF	TRBV4-3	TRBJ2-3
CASSLGGVLDSPLHF	TRBV5-1	TRBJ1-6
CSARTSGLLKETQYF	TRBV20-1	TRBJ2-5
CASSQDTQRGEGDTQYF	TRBV4-1	TRBJ2-3
CSVELAGGQDTQYF	TRBV29-1	TRBJ2-3
CASSQDGASGHNEQFF	TRBV3-1	TRBJ2-1
CASSSEVGGSVDSPLHF	TRBV12-3/TRBV12-4	TRBJ1-6
CASSHEDRGNRPEQYF	TRBV4-1	TRBJ2-7
CATSRRDLPDYGYTF	TRBV15	TRBJ1-2
CASSSDGGRRETQYF	TRBV7-6	TRBJ2-5
CASSLEGPDPLSSGNTIYF	TRBV4-1	TRBJ1-3
CSANPGLTGTNEKLFF	TRBV20-1	TRBJ1-4
CASSRGRSLEQYF	TRBV6-5	TRBJ2-7
CASSREGLQETQYF	TRBV7-9	TRBJ2-5
CASTYRGNQPQHF	TRBV6-2/TRBV6-3	TRBJ1-5
CASTRGLAGGNTQYF	TRBV7-2	TRBJ2-5
CASSREGTGGYEQYF	TRBV12-3/TRBV12-4	TRBJ2-7
CASSSSRSYGYTF	TRBV12-3/TRBV12-4	TRBJ1-2
CASSQVRPGTDYNEQFF	TRBV4-2	TRBJ2-1
CASSLRTGLKNEQYF	TRBV12-3/TRBV12-4	TRBJ2-7
CASSRTLASSGNSPLHF	TRBV4-2	TRBJ1-6